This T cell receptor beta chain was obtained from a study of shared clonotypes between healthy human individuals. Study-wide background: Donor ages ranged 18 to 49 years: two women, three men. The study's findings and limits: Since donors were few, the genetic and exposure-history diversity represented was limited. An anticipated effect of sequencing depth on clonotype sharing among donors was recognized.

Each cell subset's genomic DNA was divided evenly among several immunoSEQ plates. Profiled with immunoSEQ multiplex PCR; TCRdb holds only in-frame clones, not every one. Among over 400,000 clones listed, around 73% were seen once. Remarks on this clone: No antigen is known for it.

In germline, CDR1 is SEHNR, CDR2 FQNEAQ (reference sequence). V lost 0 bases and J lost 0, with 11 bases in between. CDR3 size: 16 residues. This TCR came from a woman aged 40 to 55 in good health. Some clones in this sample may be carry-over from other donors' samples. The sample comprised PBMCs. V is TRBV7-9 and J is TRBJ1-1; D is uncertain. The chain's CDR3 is CASSLAGSFMNTEAFF. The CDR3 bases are TGTGCCAGCAGCTTAGCTGGCAGCTTCATGAACACTGAAGCTTTCTTT.